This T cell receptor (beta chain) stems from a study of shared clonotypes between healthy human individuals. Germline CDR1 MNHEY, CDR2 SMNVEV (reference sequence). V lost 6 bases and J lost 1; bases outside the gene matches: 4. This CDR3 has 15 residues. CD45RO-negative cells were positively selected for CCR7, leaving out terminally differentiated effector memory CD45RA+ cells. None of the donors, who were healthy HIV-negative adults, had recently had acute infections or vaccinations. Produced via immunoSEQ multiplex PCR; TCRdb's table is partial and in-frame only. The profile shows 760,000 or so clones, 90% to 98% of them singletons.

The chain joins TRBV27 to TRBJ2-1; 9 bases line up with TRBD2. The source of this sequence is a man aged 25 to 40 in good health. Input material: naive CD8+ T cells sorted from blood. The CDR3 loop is CASSLAGISYNEQFF. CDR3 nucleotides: TGTGCCAGCAGCCTAGCGGGAATATCCTACAATGAGCAGTTCTTC.